Listed here are 21 T cell receptor beta chains from one sample, sequenced in a study of pediatric ulcerative colitis. Clones were sequenced by immunoSEQ multiplex PCR, and TCRdb holds only the in-frame ones, with some missing. The sample records about 37,000 clones, 75% being singletons. Rectal tissue came from one to two pinch biopsies taken at colonoscopy. Material for sequencing was gut tissue. The receptor source for this set is a boy aged 5-17 years with severe ulcerative colitis.

V gene TRBV6-6 combines with J gene TRBJ1-3, with D uncertain. This CDR3 is 13 amino acids long. Germline loops: CDR1 MNHNY, CDR2 SVGAGI (reference sequence). V lost 5 bases and J 3 bases, leaving 8 bases between the germline ends. CDR3 in DNA: TGTGCCAGCAGTGATGTCATTGGAAACACCATATATTTT. This sequence encodes CASSDVIGNTIYF.

The chain combines TRBV25-1 with TRBJ2-6; D uncertain. Trimming removed 7 bases at V and 2 bases at J, with 15 bases between. The V gene's germline CDR1 is MGHDK and CDR2 SYGVNS. The CDR3 extends over 16 amino acids. CDR3: CASTDGRVAGANVLTF. Here the CDR3 DNA reads TGTGCCAGCACCGACGGACGGGTGGCTGGGGCCAACGTCCTGACTTTC.

The chain carries TRBV7-8 and TRBJ2-7; TRBD1 might be the D (6 bases). V was pared by 5 bases and J by 6 bases, with 14 bases between. Germline V gene lookup returns CDR1 SGHVS and CDR2 FQNEAQ. The CDR3 sequence is 13 residues long. This chain's CDR3 is CASSPTYRVEQYF. CDR3 sequence (DNA): TGTGCCAGCAGCCCAACCTACAGGGTCGAGCAGTACTTC.

This clone was found a few times. The chain carries TRBV9 and TRBJ2-1; no clear D. This CDR3 contains 15 residues. Trimming shortened V by 3 bases and J by 7 bases, and 17 bases separated the two germline ends. Germline values: CDR1 SGDLS, CDR2 YYNGEE. The CDR3 nucleotides read TGTGCCAGCAGCGCATCCTCGGAAGGGTGGAATGAGCAGTTCTTC. This translates into CASSASSEGWNEQFF.

This chain links TRBV30 with TRBJ2-2; tentatively, D is TRBD1 (5 bases). The CDR3 is made up of 13 amino acids. The V end was cut by 2 bases, the J end by 8 bases, with 12 bases between. Germline V gives CDR1 GTSNPN, CDR2 SVGIG (reference sequence). In DNA form, the CDR3 reads TGTGCCTGGAGTCTCGGACACCTTGGGGAGCTGTTTTTT. The encoded protein is CAWSLGHLGELFF.

V and J are TRBV29-1 and TRBJ2-5; D not resolved. The CDR3 is made up of 15 amino acids. Trimming removed 4 bases from V and 5 bases from J, with 20 bases in between. The V gene's germline CDR1 is SQVTM and CDR2 ANQGSEA. The DNA of the CDR3 is TGCAGCGTTGCTTCCCAGTCAGCTTTGACGGAGACCCAGTACTTC. This gives the protein CSVASQSALTETQYF.

The chain links TRBV30 to TRBJ2-5, with D unresolved. CDR3 size: 12 residues. Trimming took off 4 bases at V and 0 bases at J, with 6 bases between the two ends. The germline CDR1 and CDR2 sequences are GTSNPN and SVGIG (reference sequence). For the CDR3, the DNA is TGTGCCTGGACTGAGTACCAAGAGACCCAGTACTTC. Amino acid sequence: CAWTEYQETQYF.

The chain joins TRBV13 to TRBJ2-5; maybe TRBD2 (5 bases). Germline loops: CDR1 PRHDT, CDR2 FYEKMQ (reference sequence). The V end lost 5 bases, the J end lost 2 bases, and 18 bases lay between the germline ends. The CDR3 is 16 amino acids. The DNA of the CDR3 is TGTGCCAGCAGCCTCCGGGATAGGAGAGTACAAGAGACCCAGTACTTC. As protein: CASSLRDRRVQETQYF.

A note on this clone: At one end the junction does not follow the germline gene, possibly because of a read error. This chain uses TRBV2 with TRBJ1-1; the D is unclear. The germline CDR1 and CDR2 sequences are SNHLY and FYNNEI. The CDR3 is 13 residues long. The CDR3 spells CARSSGSDTEAFF. For the CDR3, the DNA is TGTGCCCGCAGCAGCGGGTCAGACACTGAAGCTTTCTTT.

CDR3 nucleotides: TGCGCCAGCAGCTCCAGGGACAGGGTTGGCTACACCTTC. Translating gives CASSSRDRVGYTF. The chain couples TRBV5-1 to TRBJ1-2, with 9 nucleotides matching TRBD1. CDR1 and CDR2 (germline): SGHRS, YFSETQ. Losses at the gene ends were 3 bases for V and 7 bases for J; bases not matched to a gene: 4. The CDR3 runs to 13 residues.

V usage is TRBV5-1 and J usage is TRBJ2-2; TRBD2 aligns across 9 bases. There are 16 residues in the CDR3. Germline CDR1 reads SGHRS; CDR2 reads YFSETQ. V lost 3 bases to trimming and J lost 1 base; unmatched junction nucleotides: 4. The CDR3 DNA is TGCGCCAGCAGCTCGGGACTAGCAGTGAACACCGGGGAGCTGTTTTTT. This gives the protein CASSSGLAVNTGELFF.

This chain uses TRBV4-1 with TRBJ2-5; 9 bases map to TRBD2. The CDR3 totals 19 residues. The J segment lost 2 bases and the V segment lost 4 bases, leaving 17 bases of the junction unmatched. CDR1 and CDR2 (germline): MGHRA, YSYEKL. In DNA, the CDR3 is TGCGCCAGCAGCCCTAAGCGGGGGGCCAGCCCCGATACACAAGAGACCCAGTACTTC. Protein: CASSPKRGASPDTQETQYF.

This sequence joins TRBV5-4 and TRBJ1-2, with 10 bases that match TRBD1. Germline CDR1 SGHNT, CDR2 YYREEE (reference sequence). Trimming at V came to 1 base and at J to 5 bases, leaving 5 bases not matched to a gene. CDR3 length equals 15 residues. CDR3 nucleotides: TGTGCCAGCAGCTTGCGGGGGACAGGGGCGTATGGCTACACCTTC. Translation gives CASSLRGTGAYGYTF.

The J gene is TRBJ1-2, the V gene TRBV5-6, with TRBD1 identical over 8 bases. The CDR3 has 14 amino acids. V dropped 7 bases and J dropped 6; count of bases not matched to a gene: 11. In germline, CDR1 is SGHDT, CDR2 YYEEEE. CDR3 sequence reads: CASALEVTGDGYTF. CDR3 bases: TGTGCCAGCGCCCTCGAAGTGACAGGGGATGGCTACACCTTC.

V is TRBV9 and J is TRBJ1-1; weak D call: TRBD1 (5 bases). The germline V gene has CDR1 SGDLS and CDR2 YYNGEE. V dropped 0 bases and J dropped 3 bases, with 12 bases sitting between them. CDR3 length: 15 residues. The CDR3 DNA reads as TGTGCCAGCAGCGTAGTCGCAGGAGGGGACACTGAAGCTTTCTTT. Encoded protein: CASSVVAGGDTEAFF.

The chain is built from TRBV5-6 and TRBJ2-1; a weak D match, TRBD2 (7 bases). Between the trimmed V and J ends, which lost 6 bases and 2 bases, there was a span of 15 bases. Germline CDR1 is SGHDT and CDR2 is YYEEEE. There are 15 residues in the CDR3. The CDR3 sequence is CASTPEGGAYNEQFF. CDR3 coding DNA: TGTGCCAGCACCCCCGAAGGGGGGGCCTACAATGAGCAGTTCTTC.

The chain has TRBV4-1 and TRBJ1-1, with D perhaps matching TRBD1 (6 bases). The CDR3 sequence is 18 residues long. The germline V gene encodes CDR1 MGHRA and CDR2 YSYEKL. Trimming left V 0 bases short and J 1 base short, with 18 bases between. Here the CDR3 reads CASSQEEIGGPTNTEAFF. The DNA for the CDR3 is TGCGCCAGCAGCCAAGAAGAGATTGGGGGCCCAACGAACACTGAAGCTTTCTTT.

This clone was observed a few times. This sequence joins TRBV27 and TRBJ1-2; D is uncertain. Trimming removed 3 bases at V and 7 bases at J, with 9 bases between. The CDR3 contains 12 residues. Per germline, CDR1 MNHEY and CDR2 SMNVEV (reference sequence). The CDR3 coding sequence is TGTGCCAGCAGTTTCACGGGCGTTGGCTACACCTTC. Translated: CASSFTGVGYTF.

The CDR3 bases are TGTGCCAGCAGCTTGGGGACAGGGGTCGAGACCCAGTACTTC. It codes for CASSLGTGVETQYF. This chain links TRBV5-4 with TRBJ2-5, with TRBD1 matching over 9 bases. This CDR3 contains 14 residues. Germline CDR1 is SGHNT and CDR2 is YYREEE (reference sequence). Germline trimming cut 0 bases from V and 5 bases from J; bases unmatched to any gene: 2.

The V and J genes are TRBV11-2 and TRBJ1-2, with TRBD1 matching 7 bases. The CDR3 loop spans 14 amino acids. The germline V gene encodes CDR1 SGHAT and CDR2 FQNNGV. V dropped 4 bases and J dropped 4; count of bases not matched to a gene: 6. The CDR3 DNA is TGTGCCAGCAGCTACGAAGGGGACAGCTATGGCTACACCTTC. The encoded protein is CASSYEGDSYGYTF. The full variable domain, in which reference TRBV11-2 and TRBJ1-2 provide the parts outside the CDR3, is EAGVAQSPRYKIIEKRQSVAFWCNPISGHATLYWYQQILGQGPKLLIQFQNNGVVDDSQLPKDRFSAERLKGVDSTLKIQPAKLEDSAVYLCASSYEGDSYGYTFGSGTRLTVV.

The V and J genes are TRBV9 and TRBJ2-3; maybe TRBD1 (6 bases). CDR1 and CDR2 from the germline V gene are SGDLS and YYNGEE. CDR3 size: 16 residues. Deletions cut 4 bases from V and 0 bases from J, with 15 bases between. In DNA, the CDR3 is TGTGCCAGCAGCTCAAGAGGGGGAACTAGCACAGATACGCAGTATTTT. Translating gives CASSSRGGTSTDTQYF.